This record covers a single T cell receptor (beta chain). No count is recorded, yet this clonotype rates as large (0.1 to 1%) from its frequency. This clone's antigen is unknown. Before TCRbeta sequencing, fluorescence-activated cell sorting was used to enrich five KLR/GPR56-defined CD4+ populations. To test a linear memory differentiation pathway, the researchers sequenced TCRbeta repertoires from five CD4+ T-cell subsets that were defined by expression of KLRB1, KLRG1, GPR56 and KLRF1. TCR-sequenced cells came from peripheral blood of healthy control individuals, reported as five donors in the TCRbeta analysis figure. Heparinized peripheral blood was collected, and every sample was processed within one hour of retrieval. To isolate peripheral blood mononuclear cells, blood was diluted 1:2 in PBS and put through Biocoll density gradient centrifugation at room temperature. Before flow sorting, CD4+ T cells were magnetically enriched from freshly isolated PBMCs using anti-CD4 MicroBeads. A BD FACSAria II was used to sort CD4+ T cells enriched from PBMCs of healthy donors according to marker expression. Surface staining used anti-KLRB1 clone 191B8, anti-KLRF1 clone 4A4.D10 and anti-KLRG1 clone REA261 antibodies from Miltenyi Biotec.

This sample stems from a study of GPR56 and killer-like receptors on CD4 memory cells (dated by TCRdb to the late 2010s). With regard to the full study: It was proposed in the study that human CD4+ memory T-cell differentiation and cytokine production potential are marked by progressive acquisition of KLRB1, KLRG1, GPR56 and then KLRF1. Healthy blood donors in the study were described as age-matched to the liver disease patients, whose median age was approximately 65 years. The study at large found these results: Rather than covering full repertoires, the diversity and similarity analyses were limited to the 100 most expanded clones in each population. Overlap of TCR repertoires was especially pronounced between late populations 4 and 5, and partly extended to population 3. The authors took the finding that clones dominating late populations 4 and 5 were also present in early populations 1 and 2 as evidence for linear differentiation. Clonal frequency was low in the marker-negative population and rose progressively along the proposed pathway, while TCRbeta diversity fell correspondingly.

The listed sequencing device is Illumina HiSeq 2500. Sequencing libraries were built by amplifying the recombined TCRbeta locus with a previously published PCR protocol. Per the authors' processing: Any read whose average quality score fell below 30 was discarded, and IMSEQ was used to process the reads that remained. Vbeta gene, Jbeta gene and CDR3 amino acid sequence were used to define clonotypes. The Morisita-Horn index, computed on the top 100 expanded clones, was used to quantify repertoire overlap between populations. Clonal diversity was assessed with Rényi diversity profiles calculated on the top 100 expanded clones. With the reads reprocessed by TCRdb, a single entry stands for each CDR3 protein sequence and no DNA is reported. Here the V and J calls rest on TCRdb's processing, not on the authors' analysis. In this sample's table one finds about 2,300 distinct CDR3 sequences. Over 3.5% of the sample rests with the top ten.

The CDR3 spans 15 residues, from the cysteine through the phenylalanine. Nucleotide data are not available. The germline V gene sets CDR1 to MNHNS and CDR2 to SASEGT. Sequencing used memory CD4+ T cells from blood. This receptor was taken from a human donor in good health. This sequence uses TRBV6-1 and TRBJ2-7; TCRdb gives TRBD1 as the D gene, but with no DNA this cannot be confirmed. The CDR3 protein is CASSRWTGQSYEQYF.